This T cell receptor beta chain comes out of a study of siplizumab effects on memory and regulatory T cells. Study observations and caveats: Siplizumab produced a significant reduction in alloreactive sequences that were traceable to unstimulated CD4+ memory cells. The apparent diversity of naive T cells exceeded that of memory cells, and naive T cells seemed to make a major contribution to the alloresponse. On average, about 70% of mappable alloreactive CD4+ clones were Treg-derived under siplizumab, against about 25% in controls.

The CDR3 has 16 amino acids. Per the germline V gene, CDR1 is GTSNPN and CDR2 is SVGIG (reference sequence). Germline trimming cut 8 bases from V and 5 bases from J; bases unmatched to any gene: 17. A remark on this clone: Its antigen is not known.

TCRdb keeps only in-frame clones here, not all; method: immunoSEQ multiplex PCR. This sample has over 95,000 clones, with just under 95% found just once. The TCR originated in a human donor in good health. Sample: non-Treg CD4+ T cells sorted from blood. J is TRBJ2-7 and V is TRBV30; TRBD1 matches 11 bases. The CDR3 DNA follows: TGTGCCGGTAAAACCGGACAGGGGGCCAGGTGGAACGAGCAGTACTTC. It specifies CAGKTGQGARWNEQYF.